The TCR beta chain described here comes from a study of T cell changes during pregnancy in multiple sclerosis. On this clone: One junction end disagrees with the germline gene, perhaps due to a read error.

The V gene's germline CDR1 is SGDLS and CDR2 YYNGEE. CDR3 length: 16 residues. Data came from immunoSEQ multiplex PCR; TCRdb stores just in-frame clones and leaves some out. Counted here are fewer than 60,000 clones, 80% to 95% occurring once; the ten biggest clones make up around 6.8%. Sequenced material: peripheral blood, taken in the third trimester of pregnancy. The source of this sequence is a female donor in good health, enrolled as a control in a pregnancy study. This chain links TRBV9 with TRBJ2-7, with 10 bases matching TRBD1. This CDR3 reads CASGVAATGGFDEQYF. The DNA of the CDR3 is TGTGCCAGCGGCGTAGCCGCGACAGGGGGCTTCGACGAGCAGTACTTC.